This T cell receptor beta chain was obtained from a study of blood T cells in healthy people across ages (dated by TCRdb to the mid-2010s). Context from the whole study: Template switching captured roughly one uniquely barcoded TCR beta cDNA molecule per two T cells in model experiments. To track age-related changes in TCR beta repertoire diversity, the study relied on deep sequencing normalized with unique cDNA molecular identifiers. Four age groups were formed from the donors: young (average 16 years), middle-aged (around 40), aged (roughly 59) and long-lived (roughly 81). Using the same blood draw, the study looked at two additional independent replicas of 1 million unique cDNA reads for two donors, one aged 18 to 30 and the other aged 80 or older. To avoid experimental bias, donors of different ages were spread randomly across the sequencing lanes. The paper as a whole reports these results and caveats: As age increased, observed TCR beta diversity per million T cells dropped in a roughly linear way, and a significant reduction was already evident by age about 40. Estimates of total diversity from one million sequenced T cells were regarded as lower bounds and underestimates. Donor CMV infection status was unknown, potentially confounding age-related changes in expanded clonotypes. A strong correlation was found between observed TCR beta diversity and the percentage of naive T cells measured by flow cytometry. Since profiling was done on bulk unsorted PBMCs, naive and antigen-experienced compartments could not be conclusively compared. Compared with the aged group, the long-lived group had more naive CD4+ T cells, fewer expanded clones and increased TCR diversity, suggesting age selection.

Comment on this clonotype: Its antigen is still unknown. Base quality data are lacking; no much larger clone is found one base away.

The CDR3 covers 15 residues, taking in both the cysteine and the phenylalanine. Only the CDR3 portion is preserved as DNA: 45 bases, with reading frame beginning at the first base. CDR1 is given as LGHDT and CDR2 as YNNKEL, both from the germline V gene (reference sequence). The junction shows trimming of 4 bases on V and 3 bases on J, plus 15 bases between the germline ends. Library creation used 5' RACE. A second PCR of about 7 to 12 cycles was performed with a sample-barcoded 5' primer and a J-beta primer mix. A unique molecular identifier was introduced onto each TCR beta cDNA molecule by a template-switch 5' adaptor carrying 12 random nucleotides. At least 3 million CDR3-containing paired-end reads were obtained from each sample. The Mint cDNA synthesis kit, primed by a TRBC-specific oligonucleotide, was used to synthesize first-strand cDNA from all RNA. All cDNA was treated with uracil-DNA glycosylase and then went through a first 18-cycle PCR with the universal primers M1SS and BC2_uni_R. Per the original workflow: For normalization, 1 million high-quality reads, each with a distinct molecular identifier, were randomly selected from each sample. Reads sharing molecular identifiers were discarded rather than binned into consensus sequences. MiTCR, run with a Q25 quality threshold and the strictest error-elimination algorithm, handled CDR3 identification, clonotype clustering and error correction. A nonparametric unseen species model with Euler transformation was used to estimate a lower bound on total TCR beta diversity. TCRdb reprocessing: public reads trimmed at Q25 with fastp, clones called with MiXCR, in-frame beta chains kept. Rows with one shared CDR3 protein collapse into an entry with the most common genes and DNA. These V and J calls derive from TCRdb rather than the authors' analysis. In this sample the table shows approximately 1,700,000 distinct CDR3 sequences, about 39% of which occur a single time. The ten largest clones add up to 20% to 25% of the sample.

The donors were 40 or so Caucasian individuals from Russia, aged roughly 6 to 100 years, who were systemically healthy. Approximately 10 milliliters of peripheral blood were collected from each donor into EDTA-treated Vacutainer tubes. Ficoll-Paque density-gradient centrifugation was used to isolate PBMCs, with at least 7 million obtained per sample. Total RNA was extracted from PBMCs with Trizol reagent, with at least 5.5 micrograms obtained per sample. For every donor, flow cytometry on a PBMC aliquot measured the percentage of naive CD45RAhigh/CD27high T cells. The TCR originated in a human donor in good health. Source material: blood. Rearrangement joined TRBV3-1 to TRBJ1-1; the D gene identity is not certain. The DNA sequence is TGTGCCAGCAGCCCAAGTTATGGGGAGGACACTGAAGCTTTCTTT. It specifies CASSPSYGEDTEAFF. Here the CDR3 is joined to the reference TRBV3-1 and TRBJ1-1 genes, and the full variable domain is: DTAVSQTPKYLVTQMGNDKSIKCEQNLGHDTMYWYKQDSKKFLKIMFSYNNKELIINETVPNRFSPKSPDKAHLNLHINSLELGDSAVYFCASSPSYGEDTEAFFGQGTRLTVV.